This is a list of T cell receptor beta chains from one sample in a study of cytomegalovirus exposure and HLA in healthy donors. Profiled with immunoSEQ multiplex PCR; TCRdb holds only in-frame clones, not every one. The repertoire has 150,000 to 200,000 clones, around 83% of them found once; the top ten carry under 2%. The sequenced sample consisted of PBMCs. These receptors all stem from a man aged 35 to 55 in good health and CMV-seropositive. Both conserved end residues are part of each CDR3. The D gene is left open where the match is weak. Expanded clones get a size class; other rows say once, few or many, or leave the size out.

j_call d_call clone_size v_call cdr3_aa cdr3_nt
TRBJ2-3 - - TRBV5-1 CASTPMGRSTDTQYF TGCGCCAGCACCCCCATGGGGAGGAGCACAGATACGCAGTATTTT
TRBJ1-2 - - TRBV6-5 CASSYTQRSGEYGYTF TGTGCCAGCAGTTACACCCAGCGGTCAGGGGAATATGGCTACACCTTC
TRBJ2-3 - - TRBV12-5 CASGPGDTQYF TGTGCTAGTGGGCCGGGGGATACGCAGTATTTT
TRBJ1-1 TRBD1 - TRBV11-3 CASSRPPGQGTNTEAFF TGTGCCAGCAGCCGCCCGCCTGGACAGGGAACAAACACTGAAGCTTTCTTT
TRBJ2-7 - few TRBV7-9 CASSLVQGGEQYF TGTGCCAGCAGCTTAGTCCAGGGCGGCGAGCAGTACTTC
TRBJ1-6 - once TRBV6-6 CASSVTENSPLHF TGTGCCAGCAGCGTGACAGAAAATTCACCCCTCCACTTT
TRBJ1-4 - - TRBV6-1 CASSVVGGTNEKLFF TGTGCCAGCAGTGTGGTTGGGGGCACTAATGAAAAACTGTTTTTT
TRBJ2-3 TRBD2 - TRBV5-1 CASSLAGGSGTDTQYF TGCGCCAGCAGCTTGGCCGGGGGGAGCGGCACAGATACGCAGTATTTT
TRBJ2-7 TRBD2 - TRBV9 CASSVGAGVSSYEQYF TGTGCCAGCAGCGTAGGAGCGGGGGTCAGCTCCTACGAGCAGTACTTC
TRBJ2-3 TRBD1 - TRBV11-3 CASSEPFGQGEDTQYF TGTGCCAGCAGCGAGCCCTTCGGACAGGGGGAAGATACGCAGTATTTT
TRBJ1-4 - - TRBV6-1 CASSLTDSNEKLFF TGTGCCAGCAGCCTGACAGACTCTAATGAAAAACTGTTTTTT
TRBJ2-1 - once TRBV7-9 CASSLASEQFF TGTGCCAGCAGCTTAGCGAGTGAGCAGTTCTTC
TRBJ1-2 TRBD1 - TRBV4-3 CASSQDQGVGGYTF TGCGCCAGCAGCCAAGACCAGGGGGTAGGGGGCTACACCTTC
TRBJ2-7 - once TRBV10-3 CAISEKSGSLLEQYF TGTGCCATCAGTGAAAAGTCCGGGTCTCTTCTAGAGCAGTACTTC
TRBJ1-5 TRBD1 - TRBV5-1 CASRQGNNQPQHF TGCGCCAGCCGACAGGGGAACAATCAGCCCCAGCATTTT
TRBJ2-2 TRBD2 - TRBV5-1 CASRLLAENTGELFF TGCGCCAGCAGACTGCTAGCGGAGAACACCGGGGAGCTGTTTTTT
TRBJ2-5 TRBD1 - TRBV5-1 CASSFLGTGQETQYF TGCGCCAGCAGCTTCCTAGGGACAGGGCAAGAGACCCAGTACTTC
TRBJ1-3 - - TRBV7-2 CASSSGGSLESGNTIYF TGTGCCAGCAGCTCCGGGGGGTCACTTGAGTCTGGAAACACCATATATTTT
TRBJ2-7 - - TRBV4-3 CASSLRAGSSDEQYF TGCGCCAGCAGTCTCCGAGCGGGTAGCTCCGACGAGCAGTACTTC
TRBJ2-3 TRBD1 - TRBV9 CASSLTGAVNTDTQYF TGTGCCAGCAGCTTGACAGGGGCCGTGAACACAGATACGCAGTATTTT
TRBJ2-1 - - TRBV2 CASSGQQDNEQFF TGTGCCAGCAGTGGACAGCAAGATAATGAGCAGTTCTTC
TRBJ2-7 TRBD2 - TRBV6-5 CASRVAGGLSYEQYF TGTGCCAGCAGGGTAGCGGGAGGCCTCTCCTACGAGCAGTACTTC
TRBJ1-1 - - TRBV10-2 CASSESVGQGNTEAFF TGCGCCAGCAGTGAGTCGGTCGGGCAGGGGAACACTGAAGCTTTCTTT
TRBJ1-5 - - TRBV11-2 CASSLVQDQPQHF TGTGCCAGCAGCTTAGTTCAGGATCAGCCCCAGCATTTT
TRBJ2-7 - few TRBV5-1 CASSLGHSYEQYF TGCGCCAGCAGCTTGGGGCACTCCTACGAGCAGTACTTC
TRBJ1-2 TRBD1 - TRBV2 CASSELRTGGRGGYTF TGTGCCAGCAGTGAGTTAAGGACAGGGGGCAGAGGTGGCTACACCTTC
TRBJ1-2 - once TRBV11-2 CASTSGGHGYTF TGTGCCAGCACGAGCGGGGGTCATGGCTACACCTTC
TRBJ2-7 - - TRBV27 CASRGGGYEQYF TGTGCCAGCAGGGGGGGAGGCTACGAGCAGTACTTC
TRBJ2-7 - - TRBV6-5 CASSYFGGGPYEQYF TGTGCCAGCAGTTACTTTGGCGGGGGCCCCTACGAGCAGTACTTC
TRBJ2-7 - - TRBV27 CASSLWGRDEQYF TGTGCCAGCAGTTTGTGGGGGCGCGACGAGCAGTACTTC
TRBJ1-2 TRBD1 - TRBV11-2 CASSPGQGSNGYTF TGTGCCAGCAGCCCCGGACAGGGAAGCAATGGCTACACCTTC
TRBJ1-1 - - TRBV7-9 CASSVQGHPDTEAFF TGTGCCAGCAGCGTTCAGGGACATCCGGACACTGAAGCTTTCTTT
TRBJ1-2 TRBD1 - TRBV23-1 CASSGGGGDRGHGNGYTF TGCGCCAGCAGCGGGGGCGGAGGGGACAGGGGCCATGGCAATGGCTACACCTTC
TRBJ2-3 - - TRBV6-6 CASRAGHGRPDTQYF TGTGCCAGCAGAGCGGGACACGGGAGGCCAGATACGCAGTATTTT
TRBJ2-5 TRBD1 - TRBV7-7 CAIDRGRGAQYF TGTGCCATAGACAGGGGGCGTGGGGCCCAGTACTTC
TRBJ1-1 TRBD1 few TRBV7-7 CASSLDRDTEAFF TGTGCTAGCAGCCTTGACAGGGACACTGAAGCTTTCTTT
TRBJ1-2 - - TRBV5-4 CASSLEPARLGSYTF TGTGCCAGCAGCTTGGAGCCGGCCAGGTTAGGAAGCTACACCTTC
TRBJ2-3 TRBD1 - TRBV10-3 CAIRPGQATDTQYF TGTGCCATCAGGCCGGGACAGGCCACAGATACGCAGTATTTT
TRBJ2-1 TRBD2 - TRBV9 CASSLAAGGLSYNEQFF TGTGCCAGCAGCCTTGCGGCGGGGGGACTCTCCTACAATGAGCAGTTCTTC
TRBJ2-5 TRBD1 - TRBV6-1 CASSEGIGDRGLETQYF TGTGCCAGCAGTGAGGGTATTGGGGACAGGGGGCTGGAGACCCAGTACTTC
TRBJ2-7 TRBD2 few TRBV7-6 CASSRSTGGPYEQYF TGTGCCAGCAGCCGTAGCACGGGGGGTCCCTACGAGCAGTACTTC
TRBJ2-7 TRBD2 - TRBV28 CASSLTSGRAYEQYF TGTGCCAGCAGTTTAACTAGCGGGAGGGCCTACGAGCAGTACTTC
TRBJ1-2 - - TRBV6-1 CASRRIVLGGYTF TGTGCCAGCAGGAGGATCGTCCTAGGAGGCTACACCTTC
TRBJ2-3 TRBD2 - TRBV5-1 CASRKLAGESDTQYF TGCGCCAGCAGGAAACTAGCGGGAGAGTCAGATACGCAGTATTTT